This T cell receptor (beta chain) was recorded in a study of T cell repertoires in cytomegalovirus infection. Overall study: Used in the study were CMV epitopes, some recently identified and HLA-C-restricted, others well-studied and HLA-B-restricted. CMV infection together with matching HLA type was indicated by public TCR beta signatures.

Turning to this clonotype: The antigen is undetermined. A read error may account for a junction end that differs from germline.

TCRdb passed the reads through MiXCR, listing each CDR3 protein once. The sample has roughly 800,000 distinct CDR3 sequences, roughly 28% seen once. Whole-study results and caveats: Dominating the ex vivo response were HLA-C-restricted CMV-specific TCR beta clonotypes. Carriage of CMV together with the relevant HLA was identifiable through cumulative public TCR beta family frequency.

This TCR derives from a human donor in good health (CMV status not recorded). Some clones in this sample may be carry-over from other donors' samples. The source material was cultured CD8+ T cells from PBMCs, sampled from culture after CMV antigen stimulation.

CDR3 loop: CSATGTGRLPYYNEQFF. As DNA, the CDR3 is TGTAGTGCGACCGGGACAGGGAGGCTTCCGTACTACAATGAGCAGTTCTTC. The chain carries TRBV20-1 and TRBJ2-1, with 9 bases lining up with TRBD1. Germline CDR1 reads DFQATT; CDR2 reads SNEGSKA (reference sequence). This CDR3 region has 17 residues.